This T cell receptor beta chain was sequenced in a study of human T cells and chemical hapten exposure (dated by TCRdb to 2020 to 2022). About the full investigation: For sensitization, 2% DPC in acetone was applied to a 2 cm by 2 cm area of upper inner arm skin. The mostly female patient cohort included alopecia areata with under or over 50% scalp involvement, alopecia totalis and alopecia universalis. Libraries were combined into a pool for sequencing, and differences in TCR yield between samples came mainly from small differences in library volumes within the pool. Patient blood was sampled pre-sensitization (week 0) and at 2, 6 and about 24 weeks after DPC sensitization. Patch testing on the upper back used Finn chambers containing 0.01% DPC, with scoring done after 6 days according to International Contact Dermatitis Research Group standards. Peripheral blood TCR repertoire changes were tracked in vivo in alopecia patients during primary and secondary sensitization to the hapten diphenylcyclopropenone (DPC). Blood for TCR sequencing was provided by twenty-nine alopecia patients at one to four time points (pre-sensitization, 2, 6 and 24 weeks). Weekly therapeutic DPC doses were additionally applied to the scalp of patients throughout the approximately 25-week study period. What the work shows at the level of the full study, not this receptor alone: Expanded TCRs formed significantly more large CDR3 similarity clusters than pre-sensitization or healthy control sets, consistent with antigen-driven responses. After repeated subsampling, changes were observed in the strength of the expansion versus patch-test correlation and in the threshold at which the correlation became significant. Because all patients had alopecia, a presumed autoimmune disease, the immune response of the patients might differ from that of healthy individuals. A positive correlation was found between the number of PT1 expanded TCRs and patch test score, with significance reached at thresholds 8, 16 and 32 but not 4. No change with DPC sensitization was found in the number of TCRs above 1 in 1000 frequency, and no evidence of global repertoire structure alterations was found.

Trimming removed 6 bases from V and 6 bases from J, leaving 8 bases between the germline ends. The CDR3 runs 10 residues from the cysteine to the phenylalanine. The kept DNA is CDR3 alone, 30 bases in frame from the first base. According to the germline V gene, CDR1 reads SQVTM and CDR2 reads ANQGSEA. This clonotype came up a few times. Its specific antigen is unknown. Qualities for individual bases were not recorded, and no much larger clone is one base off. The method was RACE. Sequencing instrument: NextSeq 500. During library preparation, unique molecular identifiers were attached to individual cDNA molecules so that TCRs could be counted in a quantitative, reproducible way. For every blood RNA sample, sequencing covered both the TCR alpha and TCR beta chains. In the source study's methods: A median of roughly 99,000 TCRs per sample was observed, with a range of about 23,224 to 750,000. The Decombinator software suite was used to annotate the V, J and CDR3 of the TCR reads. Every sample was subsampled to the same number of TCRs (28,000) for the PS versus PT1 abundance plots. TCRs were defined as expanded if absent before sensitization and observed at least eight times at the 2-week time point. In TCRdb, the public reads were trimmed at Q25 with fastp and aligned with MiXCR, with productive beta chains retained. Entries are consolidated by CDR3 protein sequence, retaining the most common genes and DNA. In this record, the V and J calls reflect TCRdb's handling and not the investigators' own analysis. The sample data list tens of thousands of distinct CDR3 sequences, and roughly 8.8% of these were observed just once. In total, the top ten clones hold roughly 4% of the sample.

What this sample's time point label stands for: pre-sensitization, week 0. The treatment or condition label for this specimen denotes: therapeutic diphenylcyclopropenone sensitization with weekly scalp DPC. At each patch-test visit, blood was drawn before the patch test was applied. To be eligible, patients had to be aged 18 to 70, diagnosed with alopecia and judged suitable for DPC therapy, while pregnant patients were excluded. Total RNA was isolated from unfractionated whole blood collected in Tempus Blood RNA tubes. The sequence links TRBV29-1 to TRBJ1-1; TRBD1 is possibly the D segment (6 matching bases). Sequencing used whole blood, obtained in connection with sensitization to the hapten diphenylcyclopropenone (DPC). The receptor was derived from a woman aged 35 to 49 with alopecia areata. Some clones in this sample may be carry-over from other donors' samples. The DNA sequence is as follows: TGCAGCGTACAGGGTCCTGAAGCTTTCTTT. This sequence encodes CSVQGPEAFF.